The T cell receptor beta chain described here comes from a study of radiotherapy plus CTLA-4 blockade in lung cancer (dated by TCRdb to the late 2010s). Background for the entire study: Among enrolled patients, around 18% had an objective response and 25% to 40% reached disease control.

The protocol used for the library was the immunoSEQ multiplex PCR assay. As stored in TCRdb, this immuneACCESS dataset retains in-frame rearrangements with V and J assigned. A fraction of the clones does not appear; measured against another copy, unresolved V genes explain less than half of the discrepancy, and the remainder lacks a known reason. Counted in this sample were 45,000 to 60,000 clones; 77% of them appeared once. The ten largest clones add up to roughly 2.4% of the sample. About this clone: Its antigen is currently not known. No per-base quality is available; no much larger clone lies one base away.

Overall results and qualifications from the work: Early dynamic changes in blood T cell clones, together with increased serum interferon-beta after radiation, were reported as the strongest predictors of response. After treatment with radiotherapy and ipilimumab, TCR clones that originated in tumors expanded in peripheral blood.

In this study, focal radiation therapy paired with CTLA-4 blockade (ipilimumab) was tested in patients who had chemo-refractory metastatic non-small-cell lung cancer. Between the V and J ends, shortened by 0 bases and 7 bases respectively, the junction contains 6 bases. The germline V gene sets CDR1 to MGHRA and CDR2 to YSYEKL. The CDR3, cysteine through phenylalanine, is 12 amino acids long. Only the CDR3 DNA stays, 36 bases, in frame from base 1. The receptor chain draws on TRBV4-1 and TRBJ2-5; confidence is insufficient to name the D gene. The starting material was peripheral blood, obtained from a patient treated with radiotherapy plus ipilimumab. The clonotype comes from a human donor with non-small cell lung cancer whose response to radiotherapy plus ipilimumab could not be evaluated. Here the CDR3 is given as CASSQDLGTQYF. The nucleotide sequence is given as TGCGCCAGCAGCCAAGATCTAGGGACCCAGTACTTC.